The next 25 T cell receptor beta chains were all read from a single sample in a study of T-cell reconstitution after alpha-beta-depleted transplantation in children. Preparation of the TCRbeta library involved a method that used unique molecular identifiers. One entry per CDR3 protein results from TCRdb running MiXCR on the PCR reads. The sample lists 450,000 to 600,000 distinct CDR3 sequences, around 16% occurring once. This material consisted of PBMCs from the stem cell graft donor, taken from the stem cell graft. The receptors here all came from a human donor who donated a stem cell graft to a child with acute lymphoblastic leukemia.

The CDR3 coding sequence is TGCAGCGTAGGCCGGGACACGGCCAACGTCCTGACTTTC. This codes for CSVGRDTANVLTF. The genes are TRBV29-1 and TRBJ2-6; weak D call: TRBD1 (6 bases). Germline CDR1 SQVTM, CDR2 ANQGSEA. CDR3 size: 13 residues. V shed 6 bases and J shed 6 bases, with 12 bases lying between them.

As to this clonotype: It is unclear where the CDR3 begins or ends on the DNA, so no DNA is shown, and the CDR3 is as TCRdb lists it. The rearrangement links TRBV7-5 to TRBJ2-7; the table assigns TRBD2, which was not confirmed against the DNA. TRBV7-5 is assigned pseudogene status. A total of 18 residues make up the CDR3, ends included. The CDR3 is CISVSEGPLAGEGYEQYF.

The J gene is TRBJ2-6, the V gene TRBV6-1, with D perhaps TRBD2 (5 bases). There are 15 residues in the CDR3. Per germline, CDR1 MNHNS and CDR2 SASEGT. Deletions cut 7 bases from V and 2 bases from J, with 12 bases between. CDR3 protein: CASTWGAAGANVLTF. In DNA form, the CDR3 reads TGTGCCAGCACGTGGGGAGCTGCTGGGGCCAACGTCCTGACTTTC.

This clonotype was picked up a small number of times. The genes are TRBV5-1 and TRBJ1-1, with 7 bases fitting TRBD1. This CDR3 contains 14 residues. Germline V gene data show CDR1 as SGHRS and CDR2 as YFSETQ. V was clipped by 3 bases and J by 7 bases; unmatched bases: 9. The CDR3 bases are TGCGCCAGCAGCTGGACCGGGACAGATGGTGAAGCTTTCTTT. Translating it yields CASSWTGTDGEAFF.

The chain uses TRBV19 and TRBJ2-1; D possibly corresponds to TRBD2 (6 bases). This CDR3 is built from 11 residues. V was cut by 9 bases and J by 7 bases, with 10 bases left in between. Germline CDR1 reads LNHDA; CDR2 reads SQIVND (reference sequence). In DNA, the CDR3 is TGTGCCAGCCAGACTAGGAATGAGCAGTTCTTC. Protein sequence: CASQTRNEQFF.

The J gene is TRBJ2-7, the V gene TRBV27; 8 bases fit TRBD1. The germline V gene encodes CDR1 MNHEY and CDR2 SMNVEV (reference sequence). V was clipped by 8 bases and J by 3 bases; unmatched bases: 12. The CDR3 covers 15 residues. Here the CDR3 reads CASSPRDRRNYEQYF. For the CDR3, the DNA is TGTGCCAGCTCTCCTAGGGACAGGAGGAACTACGAGCAGTACTTC.

This clonotype was seen only a few times. This chain joins TRBV11-1 and TRBJ2-3, with 7 bases that match TRBD2. The CDR3 spans 20 residues. V shed 0 bases, J shed 3 bases, and the junction held 18 bases outside the gene matches. Germline CDR1 is SGHAT and CDR2 is FQDESV (reference sequence). The CDR3 region has the DNA TGTGCCAGCAGCTTAGCGCCAGGAGTGTTTGCGGGAGTGGGTACAGATACGCAGTATTTT. Protein: CASSLAPGVFAGVGTDTQYF.

Here the CDR3 reads CASSQVRDYPYNEQFF. CDR3 DNA: TGCGCCAGCAGCCAAGTCAGGGACTACCCCTACAATGAGCAGTTCTTC. This chain uses TRBV4-1 with TRBJ2-1; 7 bases fit TRBD2. The CDR3 covers 16 residues. Trimming took 1 base from V and 2 from J; bases not matched to a gene: 5. CDR1 is MGHRA, CDR2 YSYEKL, per germline.

In its sample, this clonotype was seen a few times. At one end, the junction sequence differs from germline, possibly due to a read error. This CDR3 is CSVEDRPSLQIF. CDR3 in DNA: TGCAGCGTTGAAGATCGCCCCTCACTACAGATTTTC. This chain uses TRBV29-1 with TRBJ2-1; D uncertain. Per germline, CDR1 SQVTM and CDR2 ANQGSEA. This CDR3 has 12 amino acids.

The chain carries TRBV7-9 and TRBJ2-2; 7 bases fit TRBD1. CDR3 length: 16 residues. Trimming cost V 5 bases and J 0 bases; bases outside gene matches: 6. In germline, CDR1 is SEHNR, CDR2 FQNEAQ (reference sequence). CDR3 loop: CASSLWGQPNTGELFF. CDR3 nucleotide sequence: TGTGCCAGCAGCCTATGGGGACAGCCGAACACCGGGGAGCTGTTTTTT.

The V gene is TRBV27, the J gene TRBJ2-7, with D possibly matching TRBD2 (6 bases). Per the germline V gene, CDR1 is MNHEY and CDR2 is SMNVEV (reference sequence). This CDR3 has 15 amino acids. V was shortened by 1 base and J by 0 bases, with 10 bases between the two germline ends. The CDR3 DNA reads as TGTGCCAGCAGTTTATGGCTGGAGGGCTCCTACGAGCAGTACTTC. Its protein product is CASSLWLEGSYEQYF.

The gene calls are TRBV7-9 and TRBJ2-3; 7 bases match TRBD2. From germline, CDR1 is SEHNR and CDR2 FQNEAQ (reference sequence). The CDR3 loop spans 16 amino acids. V shed 0 bases, J shed 3 bases, and the junction held 6 bases outside the gene matches. The CDR3 is CASSLARAGETDTQYF. DNA of the CDR3: TGTGCCAGCAGCTTAGCGCGGGCGGGAGAGACAGATACGCAGTATTTT.

The table lists this clonotype with a few counts. The chain employs TRBV2 and TRBJ2-7; either TRBD1 or TRBD2 may supply D (6 bases each). Trimming cost V 5 bases and J 2 bases, with 13 bases left between them. The CDR3 is 14 residues long. CDR1 and CDR2 from the germline V gene are SNHLY and FYNNEI. CDR3 DNA sequence: TGTGCCAGCAGTCCGGGAGCAGGGGCCTACGAGCAGTACTTC. Translation gives CASSPGAGAYEQYF.

This clonotype was observed a handful of times. The rearrangement joins TRBV29-1 to TRBJ1-1, with 7 positions matching TRBD1. This CDR3 contains 14 residues. V was pared by 7 bases and J by 2 bases, with 10 bases of the junction left unmatched. CDR1 SQVTM and CDR2 ANQGSEA come from the germline V gene. DNA of the CDR3: TGCAGCGCCTCGGGGGAGGGGGCCAACACTGAAGCTTTCTTT. Its translation is CSASGEGANTEAFF.

This clonotype was seen many times. This chain joins TRBV20-1 and TRBJ2-7; 7 bases map to TRBD2. Per the germline V gene, CDR1 is DFQATT and CDR2 is SNEGSKA (reference sequence). The CDR3 covers 15 residues. Unmatched junction bases numbered 12, after V lost 1 base and J lost 6 bases. CDR3 region: CSARVRAGDVSEQYF. DNA of the CDR3: TGCAGTGCTAGAGTTCGCGCGGGAGATGTTAGCGAGCAGTACTTC.

The rearrangement joins TRBV6-2 or TRBV6-3 to TRBJ2-3; 10 bases line up with TRBD2. After removal of 3 bases from V and 0 bases from J, the junction contained 18 bases not matched to a gene. The CDR3 has 21 residues. Per the germline V gene, CDR1 is MNHEY and CDR2 is SVGEGT. The CDR3 is CASSYLENSGRSISSTDTQYF. CDR3 nucleotides: TGTGCCAGCAGTTATCTTGAGAATAGCGGGAGGAGTATTTCTAGCACAGATACGCAGTATTTT.

This clonotype was seen a handful of times. V is TRBV7-7 and J is TRBJ2-3; the D gene is possibly TRBD1 (5 bases). Germline V gene data show CDR1 as SSHAT and CDR2 as FNYEAQ (reference sequence). The CDR3 loop spans 14 amino acids. Between the trimmed V and J ends, which lost 1 base and 5 bases, there was a span of 10 bases. The CDR3 nucleotides are TGTGCCAGCAGCTTAGGCACTACAGGAGATACGCAGTATTTT. Its protein product is CASSLGTTGDTQYF.

The chain has TRBV10-2 and TRBJ2-1, with 10 bases that match TRBD2. The CDR3 contains 15 residues. CDR1 is WSHSY, CDR2 SAAADI, per germline. Losses at the gene ends were 6 bases for V and 5 bases for J; bases not matched to a gene: 7. The CDR3 reads CASSVTSGKDNEQFF. CDR3 in DNA: TGCGCCAGCAGCGTTACTAGCGGGAAGGACAATGAGCAGTTCTTC.

This clonotype turned up a few times. The rearrangement uses TRBV5-6 and TRBJ1-2; unclear D gene. Germline V gene sequence: CDR1 SGHDT, CDR2 YYEEEE. The CDR3 is 14 amino acids. V was trimmed by 5 bases and J by 8 bases, leaving 19 bases between them. CDR3 nucleotides: TGTGCCAGCAGTTTCTGGACTTCCCGCGGGGGCTACACCTTC. It specifies CASSFWTSRGGYTF.

This clonotype was seen a few times. The chain links TRBV9 to TRBJ1-1; 11 bases match TRBD1. Per the germline V gene, CDR1 is SGDLS and CDR2 is YYNGEE. The junction had 7 bases not matched to a gene; V was cut back by 0 bases and J by 0 bases. The CDR3 totals 18 residues. The CDR3 DNA reads as TGTGCCAGCAGCGTAGGGGCCGGGACAGGGGGGGTGAACACTGAAGCTTTCTTT. This gives the protein CASSVGAGTGGVNTEAFF.

In this sample, this clonotype turned up a few times. The chain combines TRBV12-3 or TRBV12-4 with TRBJ1-1; no firm D call. This CDR3 contains 13 residues. The ends were cut back, 5 bases at V and 4 bases at J, with 11 bases in the middle. CDR3 nucleotide sequence: TGTGCCAGCAGTCAGGTGTGGGGCACTGAAGCTTTCTTT. Translation gives CASSQVWGTEAFF.

This clonotype was detected a few times. The chain combines TRBV5-1 with TRBJ1-1, with 8 bases aligning to TRBD1. The CDR3 is 15 residues long. V dropped 2 bases and J dropped 3; count of bases not matched to a gene: 6. Germline lookup yields CDR1 SGHRS and CDR2 YFSETQ. The CDR3, as DNA: TGCGCCAGCAGCTTCAGGGGGCAACGGGACACTGAAGCTTTCTTT. Encoded protein: CASSFRGQRDTEAFF.

The rearrangement joins TRBV12-3 or TRBV12-4 to TRBJ2-3; 7 bases align to TRBD1. The trim removed 6 bases at V and 6 bases at J, leaving 9 bases unmatched. The CDR3 has 14 amino acids. The CDR3 region is CASRGDRDPDTQYF. Here the CDR3 DNA reads TGTGCCAGCAGGGGCGACAGGGACCCCGATACGCAGTATTTT.

The CDR3 sequence is CASRLGTGSHPQHF. CDR3 bases: TGTGCCAGTAGGTTAGGGACAGGGAGTCATCCCCAGCATTTT. V gene TRBV19 combines with J gene TRBJ1-5; 9 nucleotides match TRBD1. V lost 6 bases, J lost 10 bases, and 10 bases stayed unmatched. CDR3 size: 14 residues. Germline V lookup: CDR1 LNHDA, CDR2 SQIVND (reference sequence).

The chain is built from TRBV7-8 and TRBJ2-5; 8 positions agree with TRBD2. There are 16 residues in the CDR3. Germline loops: CDR1 SGHVS, CDR2 FQNEAQ. The ends lost 4 bases at V and 2 bases at J; junction bases unmatched: 9. The CDR3 is CASSWGGLGDQETQYF. The CDR3 nucleotides are TGTGCCAGCAGCTGGGGGGGACTAGGGGATCAAGAGACCCAGTACTTC.